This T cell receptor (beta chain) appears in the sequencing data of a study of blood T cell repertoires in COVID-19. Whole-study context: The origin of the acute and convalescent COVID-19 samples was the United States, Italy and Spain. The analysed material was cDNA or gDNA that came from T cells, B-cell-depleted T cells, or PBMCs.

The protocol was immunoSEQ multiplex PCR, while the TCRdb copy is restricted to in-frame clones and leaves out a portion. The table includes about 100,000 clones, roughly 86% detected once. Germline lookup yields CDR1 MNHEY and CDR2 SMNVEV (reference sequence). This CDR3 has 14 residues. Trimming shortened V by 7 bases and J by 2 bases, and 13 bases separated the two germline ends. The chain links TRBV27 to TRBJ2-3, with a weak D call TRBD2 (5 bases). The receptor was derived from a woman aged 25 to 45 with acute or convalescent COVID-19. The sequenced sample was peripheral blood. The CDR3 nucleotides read TGTGCCAGCATGGGAGTGGGCTACACAGATACGCAGTATTTT. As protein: CASMGVGYTDTQYF.